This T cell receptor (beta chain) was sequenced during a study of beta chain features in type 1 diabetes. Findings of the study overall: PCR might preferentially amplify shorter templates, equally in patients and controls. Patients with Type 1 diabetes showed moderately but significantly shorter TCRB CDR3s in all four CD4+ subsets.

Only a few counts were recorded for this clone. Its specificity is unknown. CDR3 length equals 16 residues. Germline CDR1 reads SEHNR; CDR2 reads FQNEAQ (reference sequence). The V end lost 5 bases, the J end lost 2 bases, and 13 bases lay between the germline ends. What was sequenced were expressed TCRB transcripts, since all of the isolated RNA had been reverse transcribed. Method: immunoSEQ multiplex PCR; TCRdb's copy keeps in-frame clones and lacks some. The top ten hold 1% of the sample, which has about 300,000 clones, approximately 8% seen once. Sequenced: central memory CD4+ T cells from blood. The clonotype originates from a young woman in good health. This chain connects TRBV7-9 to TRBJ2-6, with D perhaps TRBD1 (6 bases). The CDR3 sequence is CASSPTGNTGANVLTF. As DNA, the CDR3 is TGTGCCAGCAGCCCCACAGGGAACACTGGGGCCAACGTCCTGACTTTC.